A selection of T cell receptor beta chains follows, all from one sample in a study of cytomegalovirus exposure and HLA in healthy donors. TCRdb keeps only in-frame clones here, not all; method: immunoSEQ multiplex PCR. The sample consists of 130,000 to 150,000 clones, 60% to 85% of them appearing once. The sequenced sample consisted of PBMCs. These receptor sequences come from a woman in her forties in good health and CMV-seropositive. Both conserved end residues are part of each CDR3. The D gene is left open where the match is weak. Clone size appears in some rows only: once, few, many, or a class for an expanded clone.

TRBV5-4	-	TRBJ1-2	-	CASSYHDGRKGGYTF	TGTGCCAGCAGCTACCATGACGGACGGAAGGGGGGCTACACCTTC
TRBV10-2	-	TRBJ1-1	-	CASSVVSETEAFF	TGCGCCAGCAGTGTGGTGAGTGAAACTGAAGCTTTCTTT
TRBV2	-	TRBJ1-1	-	CASSESGVSEAFF	TGTGCCAGCAGTGAATCCGGGGTTTCTGAAGCTTTCTTT
TRBV10-3	-	TRBJ1-1	-	CAISDLMAGTEAFF	TGTGCCATCAGTGATTTGATGGCGGGGACTGAAGCTTTCTTT
TRBV4-1	-	TRBJ1-6	TRBD1	CASSPRLPLQGAWNSPLHF	TGCGCCAGCAGCCCACGATTACCATTACAGGGGGCTTGGAATTCACCCCTCCACTTT
TRBV11-2	-	TRBJ2-1	-	CASSLGLEYNEQFF	TGTGCCAGCAGCTTAGGCCTTGAGTACAATGAGCAGTTCTTC
TRBV6-1	few	TRBJ2-5	TRBD2	CASRFTGTSKETQYF	TGTGCCAGCAGGTTCACCGGGACTAGCAAAGAGACCCAGTACTTC
TRBV4-1	-	TRBJ2-5	TRBD2	CASSQFFTSGGEETQYF	TGCGCCAGCAGCCAATTCTTTACTAGCGGGGGGGAAGAGACCCAGTACTTC
TRBV28	few	TRBJ1-1	TRBD1	CASSLSGTGRTEAFF	TGTGCCAGCAGTTTATCTGGGACAGGGAGGACTGAAGCTTTCTTT
TRBV28	-	TRBJ1-5	TRBD1	CASSSGQGNQPQHF	TGTGCCAGCAGTTCCGGACAGGGAAATCAGCCCCAGCATTTT
TRBV5-1	-	TRBJ2-7	-	CASSPFDRTGTTYEQYF	TGCGCCAGCAGCCCCTTTGACCGGACAGGGACTACCTACGAGCAGTACTTC
TRBV18	few	TRBJ2-1	TRBD2	CASSPTSGGSDYNEQFF	TGTGCCAGCTCACCCACTAGCGGGGGGTCCGACTACAATGAGCAGTTCTTC